The 30 T cell receptor beta chains below all came from one sample that was sequenced in a study of identical twins. TCRdb re-called the 5' RACE reads through MiXCR, storing one row per CDR3 protein. The profile shows 700,000 or so distinct CDR3 sequences, over 8.5% of them singletons. The data were also submitted as part of a second study, on yellow fever vaccine responses in identical twins.

Sequencing was carried out using PBMCs. The receptors derive from a woman between 18 and 29 years old in good health.

At least ten counts were recorded for this clonotype. The chain uses TRBV7-8 and TRBJ1-5; D ambiguous. This CDR3 has 12 amino acids. Germline CDR1 reads SGHVS; CDR2 reads FQNEAQ. V was pared by 8 bases and J by 6 bases, with 11 bases between. The CDR3 loop is CASAGLGQPQHF. DNA of the CDR3: TGTGCCAGCGCGGGATTAGGTCAGCCCCAGCATTTT.

This clonotype came up once. This rearrangement joins TRBV3-1 to TRBJ2-7, with D unclear. Trimming took 1 base from V and 3 from J, leaving 7 bases between them. CDR1 is LGHDT and CDR2 is YNNKEL in the germline V gene (reference sequence). The CDR3 length is 13 residues. In DNA, the CDR3 is TGTGCCAGCAGCCAAGGACGGAACTACGAGCAGTACGTC. This translates into CASSQGRNYEQYV.

The CDR3 sequence is CASSLGADPGELFF. In nucleotides, the CDR3 is TGTGCCAGCAGCTTAGGGGCCGACCCCGGGGAGCTGTTTTTT. This chain uses TRBV7-2 with TRBJ2-2; D remains ambiguous. The CDR3 sequence is 14 residues long. The V gene lost 1 base and the J gene lost 6 bases, with 9 bases spanning the gap. Germline CDR1 is SGHTA and CDR2 is FQGNSA.

This clonotype was detected many times. The chain links TRBV12-3 or TRBV12-4 to TRBJ1-2, with D perhaps TRBD1 (5 bases). CDR3 length equals 13 residues. V lost 4 bases and J lost 7, with 13 bases in between. The CDR3 spells CASSWGDGIGYTF. The CDR3 DNA follows: TGTGCCAGCAGTTGGGGGGACGGAATTGGCTACACCTTC.

J is TRBJ2-1 and V is TRBV4-3; perhaps D is TRBD1 or TRBD2 (6 bases each). V was pared by 0 bases and J by 6 bases, with 15 bases between. CDR1 and CDR2 (germline): LGHNA, YSLEER. The CDR3 totals 16 residues. This CDR3 is CASSQEGGLLSNEQFF. CDR3 bases: TGCGCCAGCAGCCAAGAAGGGGGGCTTCTTTCCAATGAGCAGTTCTTC.

Ten or more counts support this clonotype. The chain carries TRBV24-1 and TRBJ1-5; 7 bases align to TRBD1. This CDR3 spans 20 amino acids. Germline loops: CDR1 KGHDR, CDR2 SFDVKD. The junction had 15 bases not matched to a gene; V was cut back by 0 bases and J by 2 bases. The CDR3 here is CATSDLQGGRDSRRNQPQHF. The CDR3 DNA follows: TGTGCCACCAGTGATTTGCAAGGGGGCCGGGACAGTCGACGCAATCAGCCCCAGCATTTT.

The chain uses TRBV6-1 and TRBJ2-5; D could derive from TRBD1 or TRBD2 (5 bases each). This CDR3 has 14 amino acids. Germline CDR1 is MNHNS and CDR2 is SASEGT. The V end lost 10 bases, the J end lost 4 bases, and 19 bases lay between the germline ends. The CDR3, as DNA: TGTGCCACCCAGCAGTCGGGGACGGTAGAGACCCAGTACTTC. It codes for CATQQSGTVETQYF.

The chain is built from TRBV6-2 or TRBV6-3 and TRBJ2-1; TRBD2 matches at 9 bases. Per germline, CDR1 MNHEY and CDR2 SVGEGT. This CDR3 has 19 residues. V trimming: 6 bases; J trimming: 6 bases; junction bases outside the gene matches: 21. The CDR3 sequence is CASSPPFAGGLGSGNEQFF. The CDR3, as DNA: TGTGCCAGCAGCCCACCCTTTGCGGGAGGGCTGGGTAGTGGCAATGAGCAGTTCTTC.

The sample holds a few counts of this clonotype. CDR3 DNA sequence: TGCAGCGTTGATCCCGGGATGGATACGCAGTATTTT. It specifies CSVDPGMDTQYF. The chain couples TRBV29-1 to TRBJ2-3, with D tentatively TRBD2 (5 bases). Germline loops: CDR1 SQVTM, CDR2 ANQGSEA. The V end lost 3 bases, the J end lost 6 bases, and 10 bases lay between the germline ends. The CDR3 loop spans 12 amino acids.

This clonotype was seen once. This sequence joins TRBV10-1 and TRBJ2-7; the D is unclear. Trimming left V 6 bases short and J 3 bases short, with 18 bases between. From germline, CDR1 is WNHNN and CDR2 SYGVQD (reference sequence). This CDR3 has 15 amino acids. CDR3 sequence reads: CASSKSRTANYEQYF. The DNA for the CDR3 is TGCGCCAGCAGCAAATCCCGGACCGCGAACTACGAGCAGTACTTC.

A remark on this clonotype: The junction departs from the called germline gene at one end, perhaps through a read error. The chain uses TRBV3-1 and TRBJ2-2, with 11 bases fitting TRBD2. CDR3 length equals 19 residues. The V gene's germline CDR1 is LGHDT and CDR2 YNNKEL (reference sequence). This CDR3 reads CTSREPGLAAPPNTGELFF. CDR3 nucleotide sequence: TGTACCAGCAGGGAACCGGGACTAGCGGCCCCCCCGAACACCGGGGAGCTGTTTTTT.

The gene calls are TRBV20-1 and TRBJ2-4; TRBD2 aligns across 9 bases. In germline, CDR1 is DFQATT, CDR2 SNEGSKA (reference sequence). V lost 3 bases, J lost 1 base, and 19 bases stayed unmatched. The length of the CDR3 is 20 residues. CDR3 nucleotide sequence: TGCAGTGCTAGGGGAGGGGCGGGAGGGCCAGCTTTACGGGCCAAAAACATTCAGTACTTC. It yields the protein CSARGGAGGPALRAKNIQYF.

The V gene is TRBV11-3, the J gene TRBJ2-3, with TRBD2 as a possible D gene (6 bases). V lost 5 bases and J 0 bases, leaving 15 bases between the germline ends. Germline values: CDR1 SGHNT, CDR2 YENEEA. The CDR3 sequence is 16 residues long. CDR3 loop: CASSPNTGTSTDTQYF. In DNA form, the CDR3 reads TGTGCCAGCAGCCCCAACACCGGGACTAGCACAGATACGCAGTATTTT.

The rearrangement uses TRBV9 and TRBJ2-3; D unclear. CDR3 length equals 12 residues. V lost 7 bases and J lost 2, with 8 bases in between. CDR1 SGDLS and CDR2 YYNGEE come from the germline V gene. In nucleotides, the CDR3 is TGTGCCAGCGGAGATCTCACAGATACGCAGTATTTT. Residues: CASGDLTDTQYF.

This clonotype has only a few counts. The chain couples TRBV28 to TRBJ2-3; 11 bases are shared with TRBD1. The V segment lost 6 bases and the J segment 4 bases; nucleotides outside the gene matches: 6. This CDR3 region has 15 residues. CDR1 MDHEN and CDR2 SYDVKM come from the germline V gene. DNA of the CDR3: TGTGCCAGCAGCAGTGGGACAGGGGGTTCAGATACGCAGTATTTT. This translates into CASSSGTGGSDTQYF.

The V gene is TRBV5-6, the J gene TRBJ2-7; D possibly corresponds to TRBD2 (5 bases). CDR3 length: 15 amino acids. The V and J ends lost 4 bases and 0 bases respectively, with 14 bases between them. From germline, CDR1 is SGHDT and CDR2 YYEEEE. The CDR3 region has the DNA TGTGCCAGCAGCCGCGGGCAGATCAACTCCTACGAGCAGTACTTC. Its translation: CASSRGQINSYEQYF.

This chain links TRBV6-2 or TRBV6-3 with TRBJ2-7; D is perhaps TRBD2 (5 bases). Germline loops: CDR1 MNHEY, CDR2 SVGEGT. The ends were cut back, 0 bases at V and 6 bases at J, with 15 bases in the middle. The CDR3 is 15 residues long. The CDR3 here is CASSYSLSQRSEQYF. In DNA, the CDR3 is TGTGCCAGCAGTTACTCGTTGTCTCAGCGGTCCGAGCAGTACTTC.

This rearrangement joins TRBV12-3 or TRBV12-4 to TRBJ1-2; 8 positions agree with TRBD1. The CDR3 has 14 amino acids. Trimming at V came to 6 bases and at J to 5 bases, leaving 8 bases not matched to a gene. DNA of the CDR3: TGTGCCAGCAGCCCAGGGGACAGGCGATATGGCTACACCTTC. Its translation: CASSPGDRRYGYTF.

A few counts support this clonotype. A read error may explain this, as a much larger clone is one base away. The genes are TRBV4-3 and TRBJ2-7; TRBD1 or TRBD2 may be the D gene (5 bases each). The CDR3 runs 13 residues. CDR1 and CDR2 from the germline V gene are LGHNA and YSLEER. Trimming left V 0 bases short and J 4 bases short, with 7 bases between. For the CDR3, the DNA is TGCGCCAGCAGCCAAGATGGGGGTTACGAGCAGTACTTC. Translated: CASSQDGGYEQYF.

This clonotype was seen at least ten times. This chain links TRBV4-3 with TRBJ2-3; 9 bases are shared with TRBD2. CDR1 and CDR2 (germline): LGHNA, YSLEER. V gave up 1 base and J gave up 3 bases; unmatched junction bases: 11. This CDR3 region has 18 residues. As DNA, the CDR3 is TGCGCCAGCAGCCAAGGAAGAGGGGCTAGCGGGACTACAGATACGCAGTATTTT. The encoded protein is CASSQGRGASGTTDTQYF.

There are a few counts of this clonotype. The J gene is TRBJ2-5, the V gene TRBV7-9; D unresolved. This CDR3 is 14 amino acids long. V was clipped by 1 base and J by 5 bases, with 11 bases between them. Germline values: CDR1 SEHNR, CDR2 FQNEAQ (reference sequence). The CDR3 sequence: CASSLDRPRETQYF. The CDR3 region has the DNA TGTGCCAGCAGCTTAGATCGGCCGCGGGAGACCCAGTACTTC.

The J gene is TRBJ1-2, the V gene TRBV20-1; no firm D call. The CDR3 runs 10 residues. Germline V gene sequence: CDR1 DFQATT, CDR2 SNEGSKA (reference sequence). Trimming took 6 bases from V and 9 from J, leaving 11 bases between them. The CDR3 nucleotides read TGCAGTGCCGTTGGCGGTAGCTACACCTTC. This gives the protein CSAVGGSYTF.

The chain combines TRBV15 with TRBJ2-7, with D hard to call. This CDR3 comprises 15 residues. CDR1 is LNHNV, CDR2 YYDKDF, per germline (reference sequence). The V end lost 4 bases, the J end lost 3 bases, and 16 bases lay between the germline ends. The DNA for the CDR3 is TGTGCCACCAGCACCAAAAAGAATAGTCTCTACGAGCAGTACTTC. Translation gives CATSTKKNSLYEQYF.

This chain joins TRBV24-1 and TRBJ2-6; 7 nucleotides match TRBD1. J gave up 4 bases and V 4 bases, and 6 bases lay outside the gene matches. This CDR3 has 16 amino acids. Germline CDR1 is KGHDR and CDR2 is SFDVKD. DNA for the CDR3: TGTGCCACCAGTGAACAAACAGGGGTCGGGGCCAACGTCCTGACTTTC. It translates to CATSEQTGVGANVLTF.

CDR3 region: CSAGSWGTHEQYF. The CDR3 DNA sequence: TGCAGTGCTGGCTCATGGGGAACCCACGAGCAGTACTTC. This chain joins TRBV20-1 and TRBJ2-7; no firm D call. The V and J ends lost 5 bases and 5 bases respectively, with 16 bases between them. The germline gives CDR1 DFQATT, CDR2 SNEGSKA (reference sequence). This CDR3 region has 13 residues.

This clonotype was picked up many times. The J gene is TRBJ2-1, the V gene TRBV2, with 7 bases matching TRBD2. Germline V gene data show CDR1 as SNHLY and CDR2 as FYNNEI. V was clipped by 0 bases and J by 6 bases; unmatched bases: 5. The CDR3 is made up of 15 amino acids. CDR3 coding DNA: TGTGCCAGCAGTGAAGCGGGAGGGCCGGGCAATGAGCAGTTCTTC. Translation gives CASSEAGGPGNEQFF.

There are many counts of this clonotype. V usage is TRBV29-1 and J usage is TRBJ2-1; 7 nucleotides agree with TRBD2. This CDR3 comprises 14 residues. Germline V gene lookup returns CDR1 SQVTM and CDR2 ANQGSEA. The junction had 3 bases not matched to a gene; V was cut back by 3 bases and J by 1 base. The CDR3 region is CSVETRESYNEQFF. CDR3 DNA sequence: TGCAGCGTTGAGACGCGGGAGTCCTACAATGAGCAGTTCTTC.

This clonotype was observed at least ten times. V is TRBV18 and J is TRBJ2-5; 13 positions match TRBD2. The CDR3 runs 15 residues. Germline V gene lookup returns CDR1 KGHSH and CDR2 LQKENI. V was clipped by 6 bases and J by 5 bases; unmatched bases: 6. The CDR3 region has the DNA TGTGCCAGCTCCCTCGGGACTAGCGGGATGGAGACCCAGTACTTC. This sequence encodes CASSLGTSGMETQYF.

Written as DNA, the CDR3 is TGTGCCAGCAGGGGTGAAACCCCGGGACTAGCGGCCCTGAGCTCCTACAATGAGCAGTTCTTC. Protein product: CASRGETPGLAALSSYNEQFF. This chain links TRBV2 with TRBJ2-1; TRBD2 agrees at 11 bases. In germline, CDR1 is SNHLY, CDR2 FYNNEI. With V trimmed by 6 bases and J by 0 bases, 19 bases remained unmatched. This CDR3 has 21 amino acids.

This clonotype occurred many times. The V call is TRBV15, the J call TRBJ2-3; TRBD2 agrees at 8 bases. The V gene's germline CDR1 is LNHNV and CDR2 YYDKDF (reference sequence). Unmatched junction bases numbered 4, after V lost 5 bases and J lost 3 bases. The CDR3 covers 14 residues. CDR3 in DNA: TGTGCCACCAGCTTAGCGGGATCGACAGATACGCAGTATTTT. This translates into CATSLAGSTDTQYF.